A single sample is the source of the 20 T cell receptor beta chains below, sequenced in a study of blood T cell repertoires in COVID-19. Sequencing used immunoSEQ multiplex PCR; TCRdb keeps in-frame clones, though not all of them. This table has some 280,000 clones, more than 80% appearing once. Sequenced input: peripheral blood. The receptors were gathered from a young woman with active or convalescent COVID-19.

The chain combines TRBV5-5 with TRBJ2-2, with TRBD2 matching 13 bases. Germline V gene sequence: CDR1 SGHKS, CDR2 YYEKEE (reference sequence). This CDR3 contains 16 residues. V was clipped by 4 bases and J by 6 bases; unmatched bases: 6. The chain's CDR3 is CASSVTSGGAPGELFF. CDR3 coding DNA: TGTGCCAGCAGCGTTACTAGCGGGGGGGCCCCCGGGGAGCTGTTTTTT. The full variable domain, rest sourced from reference TRBV5-5 and TRBJ2-2, is DAGVTQSPTHLIKTRGQQVTLRCSPISGHKSVSWYQQVLGQGPQFIFQYYEKEERGRGNFPDRFSARQFPNYSSELNVNALLLGDSALYLCASSVTSGGAPGELFFGEGSRLTVL.

The chain combines TRBV28 with TRBJ2-7; 7 bases agree with TRBD2. The CDR3 has 15 amino acids. The V and J ends lost 7 bases and 2 bases, in that order; junction bases with no gene match: 11. Germline-derived CDR1 and CDR2 are MDHEN and SYDVKM. The CDR3 here is CASTAGTTKPYEQYF. CDR3 DNA sequence: TGTGCCAGCACTGCCGGGACTACGAAGCCCTACGAGCAGTACTTC.

The chain couples TRBV5-1 to TRBJ2-3, with TRBD2 matching 9 bases. This CDR3 is built from 15 residues. Germline trimming cut 5 bases from V and 8 bases from J; bases unmatched to any gene: 12. The germline gives CDR1 SGHRS, CDR2 YFSETQ. CDR3 nucleotides: TGCGCCAGCAGGTCGCTAGCGGGGACTCACTTTACGCAGTATTTT. It specifies CASRSLAGTHFTQYF.

As to this clone: At the DNA level, this CDR3 is encoded by other sequences in the same sample as well. The chain has TRBV3-1 (or the pseudogene TRBV3-2) and TRBJ2-1, with 7 bases matching TRBD2. Germline CDR1 is LGHDT and CDR2 is YNNKEL (reference sequence). With V trimmed by 1 base and J by 4 bases, 1 base remained unmatched. The CDR3 length is 14 residues. The CDR3 nucleotides read TGTGCCAGCAGCCAAGGGGGGGGATACAATGAGCAGTTCTTC. Protein sequence: CASSQGGGYNEQFF.

The genes are TRBV30 and TRBJ2-5, with D possibly matching TRBD1 (6 bases). Germline V gene lookup returns CDR1 GTSNPN and CDR2 SVGIG (reference sequence). The CDR3 covers 12 residues. V shed 8 bases and J shed 3 bases, with 13 bases lying between them. The DNA of the CDR3 is TGTGCCGGATCCGGGACAAAAGAGACCCAGTACTTC. Its translation is CAGSGTKETQYF.

This clone was observed a single time. V gene TRBV14 combines with J gene TRBJ2-3; 8 bases are shared with TRBD1. V gave up 1 base and J gave up 6 bases; unmatched junction bases: 15. This CDR3 is built from 18 residues. CDR1 SGHDN and CDR2 FVKESK come from the germline V gene. In nucleotides, the CDR3 is TGTGCCAGCAGCCAAGGTCGGGTTGGCAGGGGGCTTGAGGATACGCAGTATTTT. Amino acids: CASSQGRVGRGLEDTQYF.

This clone came up a few times. The chain recombines TRBV6-5 with TRBJ1-3; D ambiguous. This CDR3 has 15 residues. CDR1 is MNHEY and CDR2 is SVGAGI in the germline V gene. Trimming pared 6 bases from V and 0 bases from J, leaving 12 bases between. The DNA for the CDR3 is TGTGCCAGCAGCCCCTACAGAAGCTCTGGAAACACCATATATTTT. Its protein is CASSPYRSSGNTIYF.

V usage is TRBV6-5 and J usage is TRBJ1-6; D ambiguous. The CDR3 length is 15 residues. V was clipped by 10 bases and J by 0 bases, with 13 bases between them. Germline V gene sequence: CDR1 MNHEY, CDR2 SVGAGI. The CDR3 nucleotides are TGTGCCACCTCCCCGGCGGCCTCCTATAATTCACCCCTCCACTTT. This encodes CATSPAASYNSPLHF.

The J gene is TRBJ1-5, the V gene TRBV5-1; 12 bases align to TRBD1. Germline values: CDR1 SGHRS, CDR2 YFSETQ. J gave up 6 bases and V 4 bases, and 5 bases lay outside the gene matches. CDR3 length: 15 amino acids. CDR3 amino acids: CASSLGTGGGQPQHF. The CDR3 DNA follows: TGCGCCAGCAGCCTTGGGACAGGGGGCGGTCAGCCCCAGCATTTT.

The gene calls are TRBV19 and TRBJ2-1; 11 nucleotides line up with TRBD2. The CDR3 contains 15 residues. CDR1 and CDR2 from the germline V gene are LNHDA and SQIVND (reference sequence). The junction had 4 bases not matched to a gene; V was cut back by 1 base and J by 8 bases. The CDR3 reads CASSIVAGGLYEQFF. The CDR3 DNA follows: TGTGCCAGTAGTATAGTAGCGGGGGGGCTCTATGAGCAGTTCTTC.

V and J are TRBV9 and TRBJ2-7; tentative D call: TRBD1 (5 bases). CDR3 length: 14 residues. Germline assignment: CDR1 SGDLS and CDR2 YYNGEE. Trimming left V 4 bases short and J 2 bases short, with 13 bases between. This chain's CDR3 is CASSPRDRAYEQYF. CDR3 nucleotide sequence: TGTGCCAGCAGCCCCCGTGACAGAGCCTACGAGCAGTACTTC.

Only one count was recorded for this clone. This CDR3 is also generated by other DNA sequences in the sample. The V and J genes are TRBV18 and TRBJ1-1, with D possibly matching TRBD1 (6 bases). Germline V gives CDR1 KGHSH, CDR2 LQKENI. Trimming left V 3 bases short and J 2 bases short, with 10 bases between. The CDR3 sequence is 14 residues long. The CDR3 region is CASSPGGGNTEAFF. The CDR3 bases are TGTGCCAGCTCACCGGGAGGGGGAAACACTGAAGCTTTCTTT.

The chain couples TRBV10-2 to TRBJ1-5, with D hard to call. The germline gives CDR1 WSHSY, CDR2 SAAADI. The ends were cut back, 9 bases at V and 7 bases at J, with 10 bases in the middle. This CDR3 has 11 residues. The CDR3 loop reads CARAGVQPQHF. In DNA, the CDR3 is TGCGCCAGAGCAGGTGTCCAGCCCCAGCATTTT.

The chain employs TRBV28 and TRBJ1-6; D ambiguous. CDR1 MDHEN and CDR2 SYDVKM come from the germline V gene. The CDR3 sequence is 14 residues long. The V gene lost 2 bases and the J gene lost 10 bases, with 12 bases spanning the gap. In DNA form, the CDR3 reads TGTGCCAGCAGTTTAGGCACGCTGTCCTCACCCCTCCACTTT. Protein product: CASSLGTLSSPLHF.

The CDR3 nucleotides read TGCGCCAGCAGTGACTTCTCAGGGGGTTGGTCACCCCTCCACTTT. Translation gives CASSDFSGGWSPLHF. The chain carries TRBV10-1 and TRBJ1-6, with 7 positions matching TRBD1. The CDR3 contains 15 residues. CDR1 WNHNN and CDR2 SYGVQD come from the germline V gene (reference sequence). Trimming cost V 3 bases and J 10 bases; bases outside gene matches: 9.

V and J are TRBV7-3 and TRBJ2-1; D is possibly TRBD1 (6 bases). Per germline, CDR1 SGHTA and CDR2 FQGTGA. This CDR3 is 13 amino acids long. The V gene lost 7 bases and the J gene lost 3 bases, with 10 bases spanning the gap. Here the CDR3 reads CASKNRDYNEQFF. In nucleotides, the CDR3 is TGTGCCAGCAAAAACAGGGACTACAATGAGCAGTTCTTC.

The chain carries TRBV7-3 and TRBJ2-2; D uncertain. The CDR3 is made up of 13 amino acids. Germline V CDR1 and CDR2: SGHTA, FQGTGA. The V end was cut by 3 bases, the J end by 7 bases, with 9 bases between. The CDR3 sequence is CASSLQLNGELFF. As DNA, the CDR3 is TGTGCCAGCAGCTTGCAGTTGAACGGGGAGCTGTTTTTT. The full variable domain, in which reference TRBV7-3 and TRBJ2-2 provide the parts outside the CDR3, is GAGVSQTPSNKVTEKGKYVELRCDPISGHTALYWYRQSLGQGPEFLIYFQGTGAADDSGLPNDRFFAVRPEGSVSTLKIQRTERGDSAVYLCASSLQLNGELFFGEGSRLTVL.

CDR3 sequence (DNA): TGTGCCAGCAGTTTACCGGGGGGAGGGGCCTACGAGCAGTACTTC. Protein sequence: CASSLPGGGAYEQYF. The chain is built from TRBV28 and TRBJ2-7; 7 bases match TRBD2. The germline gives CDR1 MDHEN, CDR2 SYDVKM. Unmatched junction bases numbered 6, after V lost 2 bases and J lost 2 bases. The CDR3 sequence is 15 residues long.

This rearrangement joins TRBV18 to TRBJ2-3; unclear D gene. In germline, CDR1 is KGHSH, CDR2 LQKENI. The CDR3 runs to 15 residues. Trimming took 4 bases from V and 0 from J, leaving 11 bases between them. In nucleotides, the CDR3 is TGTGCCAGCTCACTCTACCTGACTAGCACAGATACGCAGTATTTT. Translating gives CASSLYLTSTDTQYF.

This chain links TRBV6-1 with TRBJ1-4; 7 nucleotides line up with TRBD1. The CDR3 totals 14 residues. Germline assignment: CDR1 MNHNS and CDR2 SASEGT. After removal of 3 bases from V and 7 bases from J, the junction contained 5 bases not matched to a gene. CDR3 coding DNA: TGTGCCAGCAGTGAGGTAGGGGGCCGTGAAAAACTGTTTTTT. This translates into CASSEVGGREKLFF.